This T cell receptor beta chain was captured by sequencing in a study of regulatory T cells in long-lasting Graves disease. This clonotype was detected many times. The target antigen is unknown. The TCR beta library used iRepertoire HTBI primers with Arm-PCR amplification of CDR3. TCRdb analysed the multiplex PCR reads with MiXCR anew, one entry per CDR3 protein. The sample yields 300,000 to 400,000 distinct CDR3 sequences, 15% to 20% seen once. Study-wide points: Lower TCR diversity characterized persistent Graves' patients relative to newly diagnosed patients.

Indicated time point: newly diagnosed GD, antithyroid drugs for less than 3 months. Following extraction of RNA from PBMCs, that RNA was used to make the TCR library. Graves' disease diagnosis was established per American Thyroid Association guidelines. CDR1 is LGHDT and CDR2 is YNNKEL in the germline V gene (reference sequence). Trimming stripped 0 bases from V and 8 bases from J, with 9 bases between. The CDR3 sequence is 13 residues long. V is TRBV3-1 and J is TRBJ2-3; no clear D gene. Sequencing was performed on peripheral blood mononuclear cells (PBMCs), taken at new diagnosis, from a patient treated with antithyroid drugs. This clonotype was obtained from a female donor with Graves disease. This CDR3 reads CASSQEEGGTQYF. The CDR3 nucleotides read TGTGCCAGCAGCCAAGAAGAAGGCGGTACGCAGTATTTT.